This T cell receptor (beta chain) was retrieved from a study of molecular identifiers for immune sequencing clone quantification. Germline loops: CDR1 DFQATT, CDR2 SNEGSKA (reference sequence). Trimming removed 0 bases at V and 5 bases at J, with 10 bases between. This CDR3 spans 14 amino acids. This clonotype has just a few counts. Its antigen is still unknown. Via MiXCR, TCRdb re-called the PCR reads, giving one row per CDR3 protein. The table records over 550,000 distinct CDR3 sequences, 25% of them present only once. Study-wide results and limits: Reportedly, one cell's Jurkat TCR RNA was detected within 1,200,000 naive CD8 cells.

The gene calls are TRBV20-1 and TRBJ2-2; D gene ambiguous. The receptor was derived from a human donor in good health. Some libraries in this study had Jurkat cell RNA spiked in. The material sequenced was naive CD8+ T cells from blood, with Jurkat cell RNA spiked in. The subset: FACS-sorted CD8+CD4-CCR7+CD45RA+ naive T cells. CDR3 DNA: TGCAGTGCTAGAGATCTCTGGGATACCGGGGAGCTGTTTTTT. This codes for CSARDLWDTGELFF.